This entry describes one TCR beta chain. The repertoire was sequenced with immunoSEQ multiplex PCR; TCRdb's copy has only in-frame clones and lacks some. This table holds 38,000 or so clones, over 75% found once. The data were obtained in a study of T cell changes during pregnancy in multiple sclerosis. The CDR3 spans 18 residues. The junction had 13 bases not matched to a gene; V was cut back by 0 bases and J by 6 bases. From germline, CDR1 is SGHTA and CDR2 FQGNSA. V usage is TRBV7-2 and J usage is TRBJ2-3, with 9 bases lining up with TRBD2. Sequenced material: CD4+ T cells from peripheral blood mononuclear cells, taken in the third trimester of pregnancy. The sequence derives from a female donor with multiple sclerosis, enrolled in a pregnancy study. The CDR3 coding sequence is TGTGCCAGCAGCTTAGCACGGTTAGCGGGGGAAGGGAAGGATACGCAGTATTTT. Translating gives CASSLARLAGEGKDTQYF. Based on the CDR3 plus reference TRBV7-2 and TRBJ2-3, the full variable domain is GAGVSQSPSNKVTEKGKDVELRCDPISGHTALYWYRQSLGQGLEFLIYFQGNSAPDKSGLPSDRFSAERTGGSVSTLTIQRTQQEDSAVYLCASSLARLAGEGKDTQYFGPGTRLTVL.